The 11 T cell receptor beta chains in this list originate from one sample, sequenced in a study of blood T cell repertoires in COVID-19. The protocol was immunoSEQ multiplex PCR, while the TCRdb copy is restricted to in-frame clones and leaves out a portion. This table has approximately 73,000 clones, roughly 86% appearing once. Input material: peripheral blood. The receptors stem from a woman aged 55-70 years with acute or convalescent COVID-19.

The rearrangement links TRBV7-2 to TRBJ2-5; D may be TRBD1 (5 bases). Germline-derived CDR1 and CDR2 are SGHTA and FQGNSA. Trimming cost V 3 bases and J 4 bases, with 12 bases left between them. CDR3 size: 14 residues. CDR3 amino acids: CASSFYQGRETQYF. The CDR3 DNA reads as TGTGCCAGCAGCTTTTATCAGGGCCGAGAGACCCAGTACTTC.

The chain joins TRBV29-1 to TRBJ2-1, with D tentatively TRBD1 (5 bases). CDR1 is SQVTM, CDR2 ANQGSEA, per germline. The CDR3 runs to 14 residues. V was cut by 3 bases and J by 8 bases, with 17 bases left in between. Here the CDR3 reads CSVERFQGGDEQFF. In DNA, the CDR3 is TGCAGCGTTGAGAGGTTCCAGGGCGGCGATGAGCAGTTCTTC.

This clone occurred a few times. This chain links TRBV6-2 or TRBV6-3 with TRBJ1-2; 7 bases match TRBD1. V was clipped by 4 bases and J by 6 bases; unmatched bases: 5. There are 13 residues in the CDR3. The germline gives CDR1 MNHEY, CDR2 SVGEGT. CDR3 nucleotide sequence: TGTGCCAGCAGTTTGAGAGGGGGCAATGGCTACACCTTC. Protein product: CASSLRGGNGYTF.

This chain uses TRBV7-6 with TRBJ2-2; D not certain. The CDR3 is 16 amino acids. The germline V and J ends were trimmed by 5 bases and 3 bases, with 16 bases remaining between them. Per the germline V gene, CDR1 is SGHVS and CDR2 is FNYEAQ. This CDR3 reads CASSERSRSHTGELFF. DNA of the CDR3: TGTGCCAGCAGCGAGAGGTCCCGGAGTCACACCGGGGAGCTGTTTTTT. Using reference TRBV7-6 and TRBJ2-2 for the parts outside the CDR3, the full variable domain is GAGVSQSPRYKVTKRGQDVALRCDPISGHVSLYWYRQALGQGPEFLTYFNYEAQQDKSGLPNDRFSAERPEGSISTLTIQRTEQRDSAMYRCASSERSRSHTGELFFGEGSRLTVL.

The V and J genes are TRBV30 and TRBJ1-3, with D unclear. The CDR3 length is 12 residues. Germline CDR1 GTSNPN, CDR2 SVGIG (reference sequence). The germline V and J ends were trimmed by 0 bases and 4 bases, with 4 bases remaining between them. Here the CDR3 reads CAWSVLGNTIYF. The DNA of the CDR3 is TGTGCCTGGAGTGTCCTGGGAAACACCATATATTTT. Looking up the rest from reference TRBV30 and TRBJ1-3 gives the full variable domain: SQTIHQWPATLVQPVGSPLSLECTVEGTSNPNLYWYRQAAGRGLQLLFYSVGIGQISSEVPQNLSASRPQDRQFILSSKKLLLSDSGFYLCAWSVLGNTIYFGEGSWLTVV.

The chain's CDR3 is CASSNPRGSYEQYF. CDR3 nucleotides: TGTGCCAGCAGCAACCCCAGGGGATCCTACGAGCAGTACTTC. J is TRBJ2-7 and V is TRBV21-1; the DNA was not compared with TRBD1, the D call given in the table. TRBV21-1 is marked as a pseudogene. This CDR3 has 14 residues.

This chain uses TRBV9 with TRBJ2-6, with a possible D match to TRBD2 (6 bases). Germline CDR1 is SGDLS and CDR2 is YYNGEE. V lost 4 bases and J lost 2, with 16 bases in between. The CDR3 extends over 17 amino acids. The CDR3 nucleotides read TGTGCCAGCAGCCAACCTCTGCGGGGCCCTGGGGCCAACGTCCTGACTTTC. Protein product: CASSQPLRGPGANVLTF.

The rearrangement joins TRBV29-1 to TRBJ2-7; D possibly corresponds to TRBD1 (6 bases). The length of the CDR3 is 16 residues. The V end was cut by 1 base, the J end by 0 bases, with 16 bases between. Looked up from germline, CDR1 is SQVTM and CDR2 is ANQGSEA. The chain's CDR3 is CSVEATGQGSSYEQYF. The CDR3 nucleotides are TGCAGCGTTGAAGCCACGGGCCAGGGGAGCTCCTACGAGCAGTACTTC.

This chain joins TRBV5-1 and TRBJ1-2; tentative D call: TRBD1 (5 bases). Between the trimmed V and J ends, which lost 3 bases and 8 bases, there was a span of 17 bases. The CDR3 is made up of 14 amino acids. The germline gives CDR1 SGHRS, CDR2 YFSETQ. The CDR3 protein is CASSSGRQGNGYTF. CDR3 DNA sequence: TGCGCCAGCAGCTCCGGGAGGCAGGGAAACGGCTACACCTTC.

The V call is TRBV10-3, the J call TRBJ1-1; D is uncertain. The ends were cut back, 6 bases at V and 1 base at J, with 12 bases in the middle. Germline V CDR1 and CDR2: ENHRY, SYGVKD. This CDR3 has 14 residues. CDR3 region: CAIRMTSANTEAFF. CDR3 DNA: TGTGCCATCAGGATGACATCTGCGAACACTGAAGCTTTCTTT.

The rearrangement joins TRBV7-9 to TRBJ1-3, with a tentative D call TRBD1 (5 bases). Germline CDR1 is SEHNR and CDR2 is FQNEAQ (reference sequence). The CDR3 totals 14 residues. V lost 5 bases, J lost 1 base, and 9 bases lay in between. The chain's CDR3 is CASSTQGSGNTIYF. The DNA of the CDR3 is TGTGCCAGCAGCACTCAGGGTTCTGGAAACACCATATATTTT.